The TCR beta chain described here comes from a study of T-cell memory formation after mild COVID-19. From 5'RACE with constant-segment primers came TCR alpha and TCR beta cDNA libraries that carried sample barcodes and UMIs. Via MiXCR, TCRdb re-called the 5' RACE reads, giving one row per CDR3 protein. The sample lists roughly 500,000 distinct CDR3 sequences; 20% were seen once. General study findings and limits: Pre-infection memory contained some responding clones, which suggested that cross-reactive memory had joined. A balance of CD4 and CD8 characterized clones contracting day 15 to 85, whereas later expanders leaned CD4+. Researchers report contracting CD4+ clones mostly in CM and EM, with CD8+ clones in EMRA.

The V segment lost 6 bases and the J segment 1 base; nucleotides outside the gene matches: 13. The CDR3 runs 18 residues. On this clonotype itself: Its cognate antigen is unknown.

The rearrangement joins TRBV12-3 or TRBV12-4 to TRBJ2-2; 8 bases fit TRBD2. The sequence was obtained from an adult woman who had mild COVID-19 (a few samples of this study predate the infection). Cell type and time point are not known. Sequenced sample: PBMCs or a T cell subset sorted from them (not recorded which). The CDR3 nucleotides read TGTGCCAGCAGCCCCGAGTTAGGGCTAGCGGGGAACACCGGGGAGCTGTTTTTT. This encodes CASSPELGLAGNTGELFF.